This TCR beta chain was identified in a study of blood T cells in healthy people across ages. V lost 2 bases to trimming and J lost 10 bases, with 15 bases between them. This CDR3 has 14 residues. Germline CDR1 ENHRY, CDR2 SYGVKD. The authors ran a second PCR of roughly 7 to 11 cycles using a sample-barcoded 5' primer and a J-beta primer mix. Each CDR3 protein gets one entry after TCRdb re-called the 5' RACE reads with MiXCR. Altogether approximately 1.5 million distinct CDR3 sequences are present, about 31% being singletons, with the ten largest covering 11%. This chain uses TRBV10-3 with TRBJ2-1, with D possibly being TRBD1 or TRBD2 (5 bases each). The source is a woman aged 25 to 39 in good health. Sequenced input: blood. The CDR3 loop reads CAISETGLRGEQFF. The CDR3 region has the DNA TGTGCCATCAGTGAGACGGGCCTGAGGGGAGAGCAGTTCTTC.